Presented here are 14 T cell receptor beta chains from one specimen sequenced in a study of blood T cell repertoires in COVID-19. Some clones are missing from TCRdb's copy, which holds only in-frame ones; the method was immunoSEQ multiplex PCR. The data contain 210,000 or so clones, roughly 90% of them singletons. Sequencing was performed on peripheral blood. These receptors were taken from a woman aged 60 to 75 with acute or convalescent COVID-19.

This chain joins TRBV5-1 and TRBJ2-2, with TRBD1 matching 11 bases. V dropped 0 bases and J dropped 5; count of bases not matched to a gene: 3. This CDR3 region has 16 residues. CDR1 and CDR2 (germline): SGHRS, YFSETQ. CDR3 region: CASSLAGQGVTGELFF. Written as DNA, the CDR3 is TGCGCCAGCAGCTTGGCGGGACAGGGGGTTACCGGGGAGCTGTTTTTT.

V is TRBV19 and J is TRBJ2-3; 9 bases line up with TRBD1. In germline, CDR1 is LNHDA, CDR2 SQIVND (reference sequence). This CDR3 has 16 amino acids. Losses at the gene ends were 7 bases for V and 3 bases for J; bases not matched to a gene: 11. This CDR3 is CASTLVGQGQTDTQYF. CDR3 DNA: TGTGCCAGTACCCTGGTCGGACAGGGGCAGACAGATACGCAGTATTTT. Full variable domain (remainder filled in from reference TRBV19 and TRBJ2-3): DGGITQSPKYLFRKEGQNVTLSCEQNLNHDAMYWYRQDPGQGLRLIYYSQIVNDFQKGDIAEGYSVSREKKESFPLTVTSAQKNPTAFYLCASTLVGQGQTDTQYFGPGTRLTVL.

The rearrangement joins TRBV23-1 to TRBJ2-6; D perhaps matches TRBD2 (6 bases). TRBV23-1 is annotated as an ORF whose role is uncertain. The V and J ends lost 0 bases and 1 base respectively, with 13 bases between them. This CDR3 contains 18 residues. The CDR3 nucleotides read TGCGCCAGCAGTCAATCGGCCAGGAGGGCTTCTGGGGCCAACGTCCTGACTTTC. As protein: CASSQSARRASGANVLTF.

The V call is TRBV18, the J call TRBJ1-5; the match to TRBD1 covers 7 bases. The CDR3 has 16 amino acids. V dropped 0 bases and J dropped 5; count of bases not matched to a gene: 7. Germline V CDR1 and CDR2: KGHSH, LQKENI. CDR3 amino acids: CASSPPGDREYQPQHF. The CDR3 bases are TGTGCCAGCTCACCACCGGGAGACAGGGAGTATCAGCCCCAGCATTTT.

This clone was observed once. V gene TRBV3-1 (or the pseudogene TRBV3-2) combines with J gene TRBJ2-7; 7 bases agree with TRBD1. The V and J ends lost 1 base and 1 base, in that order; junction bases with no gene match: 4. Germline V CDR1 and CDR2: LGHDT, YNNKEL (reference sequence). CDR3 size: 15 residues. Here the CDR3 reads CASSQGRGSSYEQYF. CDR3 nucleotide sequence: TGTGCCAGCAGCCAAGGCAGGGGGAGTTCCTACGAGCAGTACTTC.

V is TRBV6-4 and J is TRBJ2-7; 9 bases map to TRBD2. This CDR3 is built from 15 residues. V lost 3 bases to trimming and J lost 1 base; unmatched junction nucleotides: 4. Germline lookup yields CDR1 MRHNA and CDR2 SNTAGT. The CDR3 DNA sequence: TGTGCCAGCAGTGAATATAGCGGGAGATCCTACGAGCAGTACTTC. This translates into CASSEYSGRSYEQYF.

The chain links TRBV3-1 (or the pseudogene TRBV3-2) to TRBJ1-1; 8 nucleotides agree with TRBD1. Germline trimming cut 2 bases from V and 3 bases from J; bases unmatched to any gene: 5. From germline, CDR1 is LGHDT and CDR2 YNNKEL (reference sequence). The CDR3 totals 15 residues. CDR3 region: CASSQRQGMDTEAFF. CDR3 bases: TGTGCCAGCAGCCAAAGACAGGGGATGGACACTGAAGCTTTCTTT.

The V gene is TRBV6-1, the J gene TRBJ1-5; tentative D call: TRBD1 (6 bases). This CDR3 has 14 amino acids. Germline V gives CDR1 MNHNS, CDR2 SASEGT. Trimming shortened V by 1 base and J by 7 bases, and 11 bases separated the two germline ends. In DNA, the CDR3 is TGTGCCAGCAGTGAAGAGGCAGGGGTACAGCCCCAGCATTTT. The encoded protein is CASSEEAGVQPQHF.

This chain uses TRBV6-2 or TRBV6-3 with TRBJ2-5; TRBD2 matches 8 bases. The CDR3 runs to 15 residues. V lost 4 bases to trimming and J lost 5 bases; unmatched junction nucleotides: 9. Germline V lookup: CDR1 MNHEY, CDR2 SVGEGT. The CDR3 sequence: CASSSSRTSWETQYF. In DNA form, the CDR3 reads TGTGCCAGCAGTTCATCGCGGACTAGCTGGGAGACCCAGTACTTC.

In DNA form, the CDR3 reads TGTGCCAGCAGTAGAAGGCTAGATCTAAACAATGAGCAGTTCTTC. This translates into CASSRRLDLNNEQFF. The chain combines TRBV6-6 with TRBJ2-1; D gene unclear. This CDR3 comprises 15 residues. Germline V gene sequence: CDR1 MNHNY, CDR2 SVGAGI (reference sequence). The germline V and J ends were trimmed by 5 bases and 5 bases, with 16 bases remaining between them.

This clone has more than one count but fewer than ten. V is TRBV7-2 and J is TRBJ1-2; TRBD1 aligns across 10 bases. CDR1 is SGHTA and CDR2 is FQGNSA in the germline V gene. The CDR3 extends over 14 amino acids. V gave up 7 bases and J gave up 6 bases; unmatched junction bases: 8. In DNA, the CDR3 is TGTGCCAGCACCACCAGACAGGGGGCAAATGGCTACACCTTC. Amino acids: CASTTRQGANGYTF.

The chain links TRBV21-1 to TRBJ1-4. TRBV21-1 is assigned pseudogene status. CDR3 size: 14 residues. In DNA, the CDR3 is TGTGCCAGCAGCTTATCTCCAACTAATGAAAAACTGTTTTTT. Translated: CASSLSPTNEKLFF.

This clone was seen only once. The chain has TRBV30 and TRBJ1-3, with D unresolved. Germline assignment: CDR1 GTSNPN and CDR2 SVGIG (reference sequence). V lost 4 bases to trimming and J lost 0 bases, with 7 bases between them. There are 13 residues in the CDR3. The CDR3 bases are TGTGCCTGGACGTCCGGCTCTGGAAACACCATATATTTT. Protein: CAWTSGSGNTIYF. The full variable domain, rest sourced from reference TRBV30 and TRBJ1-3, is SQTIHQWPATLVQPVGSPLSLECTVEGTSNPNLYWYRQAAGRGLQLLFYSVGIGQISSEVPQNLSASRPQDRQFILSSKKLLLSDSGFYLCAWTSGSGNTIYFGEGSWLTVV.

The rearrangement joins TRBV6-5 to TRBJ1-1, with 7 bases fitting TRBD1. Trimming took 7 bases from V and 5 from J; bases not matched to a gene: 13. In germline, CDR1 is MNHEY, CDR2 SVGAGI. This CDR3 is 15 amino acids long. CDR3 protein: CASTFDVQGRTEAFF. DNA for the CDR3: TGTGCCAGCACCTTTGACGTACAGGGGAGGACTGAAGCTTTCTTT.